The 30 T cell receptor beta chains reported below all come from one sample, sequenced in a study of blood T cell repertoires in COVID-19 (dated by TCRdb to between 2020 and 2021). Libraries were constructed by the immunoSEQ multiplex PCR assay. Not all clones reach the TCRdb copy of this immuneACCESS table, which keeps in-frame sequences only. Checked studies attribute under half of the gap to unresolved V genes and leave the rest unexplained. The sample table shows about 150,000 clones, and 75% to 85% are seen once. Roughly 12% of the sample is taken by the ten largest. Sample: peripheral blood. The receptors derive from a woman aged 60-75 years with COVID-19, enrolled during active disease.

J is TRBJ1-2 and V is TRBV19, with TRBD1 as a possible D gene (6 bases). This CDR3 spans 18 amino acids. Germline V gene lookup returns CDR1 LNHDA and CDR2 SQIVND (reference sequence). Trimming cost V 4 bases and J 0 bases, with 21 bases left between them. The chain's CDR3 is CASSNGHRVIGSNYGYTF. The CDR3 nucleotides are TGTGCCAGTAGTAATGGTCACAGGGTTATAGGATCTAACTATGGCTACACCTTC.

V usage is TRBV7-8 and J usage is TRBJ2-7; 10 bases agree with TRBD1. V lost 3 bases to trimming and J lost 4 bases; unmatched junction nucleotides: 3. The germline V gene encodes CDR1 SGHVS and CDR2 FQNEAQ. The CDR3 length is 14 residues. Here the CDR3 reads CASSFPGQGYEQYF. The DNA for the CDR3 is TGTGCCAGCAGCTTTCCGGGACAGGGGTACGAGCAGTACTTC.

This chain uses TRBV4-2 with TRBJ2-1; 10 positions agree with TRBD2. J was trimmed by 7 bases and V by 4 bases; bases with no gene match: 10. Germline CDR1 reads LGHNA; CDR2 reads YNFKEQ. This CDR3 has 16 amino acids. The CDR3 coding sequence is TGTGCCAGCAGCCGAGGCAGAAGCGGGGGGGGTAATGAGCAGTTCTTC. It specifies CASSRGRSGGGNEQFF.

The V call is TRBV4-1, the J call TRBJ1-1, with D possibly matching TRBD1 (6 bases). V was pared by 5 bases and J by 0 bases, with 16 bases between. Germline CDR1 is MGHRA and CDR2 is YSYEKL. The CDR3 spans 16 residues. The CDR3 loop is CASSYGQGTMNTEAFF. CDR3 nucleotides: TGCGCCAGCAGCTACGGCCAGGGGACCATGAACACTGAAGCTTTCTTT.

The V and J genes are TRBV27 and TRBJ1-1; 8 bases agree with TRBD1. The germline V gene encodes CDR1 MNHEY and CDR2 SMNVEV (reference sequence). V lost 3 bases, J lost 1 base, and 7 bases stayed unmatched. The CDR3 covers 16 residues. The CDR3, as DNA: TGTGCCAGCAGTTTGAATCAGGGGGCGGGGAACACTGAAGCTTTCTTT. Protein: CASSLNQGAGNTEAFF.

The rearrangement uses TRBV18 and TRBJ1-2, with D possibly being TRBD1 (6 bases). The CDR3 is 17 amino acids. V was cut by 2 bases and J by 1 base, with 17 bases left in between. Looked up from germline, CDR1 is KGHSH and CDR2 is LQKENI. CDR3: CASSPDRIGPGNYGYTF. The CDR3 region has the DNA TGTGCCAGCTCACCAGACAGGATAGGACCGGGTAACTATGGCTACACCTTC.

The rearrangement joins TRBV5-6 to TRBJ1-4; possible D gene TRBD1, 5 bases. Trimming took off 2 bases at V and 5 bases at J, with 13 bases between the two ends. Per the germline V gene, CDR1 is SGHDT and CDR2 is YYEEEE. The CDR3 loop spans 15 amino acids. In DNA, the CDR3 is TGTGCCAGCAGCTTTAGAACAGGACCGAATGAAAAACTGTTTTTT. Translating gives CASSFRTGPNEKLFF.

The rearrangement links TRBV14 to TRBJ2-2; 7 bases are shared with TRBD2. From germline, CDR1 is SGHDN and CDR2 FVKESK. The CDR3 totals 16 residues. After removal of 5 bases from V and 0 bases from J, the junction contained 6 bases not matched to a gene. This CDR3 is CASSFLAVANTGELFF. DNA of the CDR3: TGTGCCAGCAGCTTTCTAGCGGTCGCGAACACCGGGGAGCTGTTTTTT.

The rearrangement joins TRBV9 to TRBJ1-1; maybe TRBD1 (6 bases). Trimming cost V 3 bases and J 1 base, with 10 bases left between them. CDR3 length: 14 residues. Germline CDR1 and CDR2: SGDLS and YYNGEE. CDR3: CASSADRSNTEAFF. The CDR3 DNA reads TGTGCCAGCAGCGCAGACAGGTCGAACACTGAAGCTTTCTTT.

The chain is built from TRBV3-1 (or the pseudogene TRBV3-2) and TRBJ2-3; D perhaps matches TRBD2 (6 bases). CDR3 length: 16 residues. Germline CDR1 is LGHDT and CDR2 is YNNKEL (reference sequence). V was pared by 4 bases and J by 0 bases, with 14 bases between. The CDR3 here is CASSPARGGSTDTQYF. The CDR3 DNA reads as TGTGCCAGCAGCCCGGCACGCGGAGGGAGCACAGATACGCAGTATTTT.

This chain joins TRBV6-5 and TRBJ1-6; D is undetermined. Per the germline V gene, CDR1 is MNHEY and CDR2 is SVGAGI. This CDR3 contains 13 residues. V was pared by 7 bases and J by 6 bases, with 10 bases between. CDR3 sequence (DNA): TGTGCCAGCACCACATCGGGTAATTCACCCCTCCACTTT. Translation gives CASTTSGNSPLHF.

The chain has TRBV3-1 (or the pseudogene TRBV3-2) and TRBJ2-5; 7 bases line up with TRBD2. CDR1 and CDR2 from the germline V gene are LGHDT and YNNKEL (reference sequence). Losses at the gene ends were 0 bases for V and 4 bases for J; bases not matched to a gene: 5. The CDR3 extends over 15 amino acids. DNA for the CDR3: TGTGCCAGCAGCCAAGAAAAAAAGCGGGGAGAGACCCAGTACTTC. Protein: CASSQEKKRGETQYF.

This chain uses TRBV5-6 with TRBJ1-2; 12 nucleotides match TRBD1. Per the germline V gene, CDR1 is SGHDT and CDR2 is YYEEEE. Trimming at V came to 4 bases and at J to 8 bases, leaving 6 bases not matched to a gene. CDR3 length equals 14 residues. CDR3 DNA sequence: TGTGCCAGCAGCCCCGGGACAGGGGGCCGAGGCTACACCTTC. Its protein product is CASSPGTGGRGYTF.

Here the CDR3 DNA reads TGTGCCAGCAGCCCGGACAGGGAAATTAAAAACATTCAGTACTTC. This encodes CASSPDREIKNIQYF. The rearrangement joins TRBV7-9 to TRBJ2-4; 8 nucleotides agree with TRBD1. Germline V CDR1 and CDR2: SEHNR, FQNEAQ (reference sequence). The V segment lost 5 bases and the J segment 4 bases; nucleotides outside the gene matches: 7. CDR3 size: 15 residues.

A single count supports this clone. The chain uses TRBV9 and TRBJ1-1; 7 nucleotides agree with TRBD1. Losses at the gene ends were 0 bases for V and 5 bases for J; bases not matched to a gene: 1. CDR1 SGDLS and CDR2 YYNGEE come from the germline V gene. The CDR3 contains 13 residues. CDR3 bases: TGTGCCAGCAGCGTAGGGACAGGAACTGAAGCTTTCTTT. This translates into CASSVGTGTEAFF.

The chain combines TRBV3-1 (or the pseudogene TRBV3-2) with TRBJ1-4; TRBD1 might be the D (5 bases). This CDR3 is 16 amino acids long. V lost 0 bases to trimming and J lost 8 bases, with 16 bases between them. The germline V gene has CDR1 LGHDT and CDR2 YNNKEL (reference sequence). CDR3 DNA sequence: TGTGCCAGCAGCCAAGATTATGGGGGGACGAGAGAAAAACTGTTTTTT. It codes for CASSQDYGGTREKLFF.

The chain has TRBV7-8 and TRBJ2-4; 12 nucleotides match TRBD1. In germline, CDR1 is SGHVS, CDR2 FQNEAQ. V lost 5 bases to trimming and J lost 0 bases; unmatched junction nucleotides: 11. The CDR3 totals 19 residues. The CDR3 loop is CASSVGTGGYELAKNIQYF. The CDR3 DNA reads as TGTGCCAGCAGCGTCGGGACAGGGGGCTATGAATTAGCCAAAAACATTCAGTACTTC.

This chain links TRBV24-1 with TRBJ2-5, with 9 positions matching TRBD1. The J segment lost 4 bases and the V segment lost 3 bases, leaving 5 bases of the junction unmatched. CDR3 size: 15 residues. Germline V lookup: CDR1 KGHDR, CDR2 SFDVKD. In DNA form, the CDR3 reads TGTGCCACCAGTGATCCCGGGACAGGGAGAGAGACCCAGTACTTC. Amino acids: CATSDPGTGRETQYF.

For this clone: Additional DNA sequences in this sample encode the identical CDR3. The chain couples TRBV5-1 to TRBJ2-3; D is undetermined. V lost 0 bases, J lost 4 bases, and 6 bases lay in between. The CDR3 has 13 amino acids. The germline CDR1 and CDR2 sequences are SGHRS and YFSETQ. The CDR3 nucleotides read TGCGCCAGCAGCTTGGCCGGTGCAGATACGCAGTATTTT. Translated, it gives CASSLAGADTQYF.

The chain carries TRBV9 and TRBJ1-5; D is possibly TRBD1 (5 bases). V lost 0 bases and J lost 7, with 14 bases in between. The germline CDR1 and CDR2 sequences are SGDLS and YYNGEE. The CDR3 loop spans 15 amino acids. CDR3 loop: CASSVGEGVRQPQHF. The CDR3 nucleotides read TGTGCCAGCAGCGTAGGAGAAGGGGTCCGGCAGCCCCAGCATTTT. The full variable domain, with the rest looked up from reference TRBV9 and TRBJ1-5, is DSGVTQTPKHLITATGQRVTLRCSPRSGDLSVYWYQQSLDQGLQFLIQYYNGEERAKGNILERFSAQQFPDLHSELNLSSLELGDSALYFCASSVGEGVRQPQHFGDGTRLSIL.

This clone was observed a handful of times. The CDR3 DNA is TGCGCCAGCAGCTTGGGCCAGGGGGAGTCTGGAAACACCATATATTTT. Translating gives CASSLGQGESGNTIYF. The V and J genes are TRBV5-1 and TRBJ1-3; 7 bases fit TRBD1. Looked up from germline, CDR1 is SGHRS and CDR2 is YFSETQ. The length of the CDR3 is 16 residues. With 0 bases clipped from V and 1 base from J, the junction kept 4 bases outside the gene matches.

This chain uses TRBV5-1 with TRBJ1-4; unclear D gene. Looked up from germline, CDR1 is SGHRS and CDR2 is YFSETQ. V lost 1 base and J 0 bases, leaving 7 bases between the germline ends. CDR3 length: 15 amino acids. The CDR3 coding sequence is TGCGCCAGCAGCTTGTTGGAGGCAACTAATGAAAAACTGTTTTTT. Translated, it gives CASSLLEATNEKLFF.

As concerns this clone: The sample carries other DNA sequences with the same CDR3. The gene calls are TRBV20-1 and TRBJ2-5; D not certain. V was pared by 3 bases and J by 2 bases, with 7 bases between. The CDR3 has 12 residues. Germline lookup yields CDR1 DFQATT and CDR2 SNEGSKA (reference sequence). This CDR3 reads CSASRLQETQYF. Written as DNA, the CDR3 is TGCAGTGCTAGTCGCCTACAAGAGACCCAGTACTTC.

This clone was recorded only once. V gene TRBV29-1 combines with J gene TRBJ2-6, with 8 bases fitting TRBD1. This CDR3 contains 16 residues. The V and J ends lost 5 bases and 2 bases, in that order; junction bases with no gene match: 8. CDR1 SQVTM and CDR2 ANQGSEA come from the germline V gene. The CDR3 protein is CSVRWTGRTGANVLTF. The CDR3 nucleotides are TGCAGCGTTCGTTGGACAGGGCGGACTGGGGCCAACGTCCTGACTTTC.

The sample holds one count of this clone. The chain employs TRBV6-5 and TRBJ1-1; TRBD1 matches at 7 bases. The CDR3 loop spans 12 amino acids. J was trimmed by 7 bases and V by 7 bases; bases with no gene match: 6. Germline V gene lookup returns CDR1 MNHEY and CDR2 SVGAGI. The CDR3 DNA reads as TGTGCCAGCAATAACGGACAGGTTGAAGCTTTCTTT. This translates into CASNNGQVEAFF.

The rearrangement joins TRBV6-1 to TRBJ1-6, with no clear D. The CDR3 consists of 16 residues. The germline V gene has CDR1 MNHNS and CDR2 SASEGT. V lost 0 bases and J 0 bases, leaving 6 bases between the germline ends. The CDR3 sequence is CASSEARSSYNSPLHF. The CDR3 region has the DNA TGTGCCAGCAGTGAAGCGAGGAGCTCCTATAATTCACCCCTCCACTTT.

J is TRBJ1-2 and V is TRBV4-2, with a possible D match to TRBD1 (5 bases). Trimming pared 1 base from V and 7 bases from J, leaving 13 bases between. Germline CDR1 and CDR2: LGHNA and YNFKEQ. The CDR3 is 14 residues long. CDR3 DNA sequence: TGTGCCAGCAGCCAAGTCGCAGGGAAGAGTGGCTACACCTTC. It codes for CASSQVAGKSGYTF.

The sample holds a few counts of this clone. The V gene is TRBV14, the J gene TRBJ2-4; no firm D call. The CDR3 sequence is 13 residues long. Germline V gene sequence: CDR1 SGHDN, CDR2 FVKESK. V was shortened by 1 base and J by 7 bases, with 8 bases between the two germline ends. CDR3 protein: CASSQGGSNIQYF. The CDR3 DNA is TGTGCCAGCAGCCAAGGAGGCTCGAACATTCAGTACTTC.

The rearrangement links TRBV6-1 to TRBJ2-2; TRBD1 aligns across 7 bases. Germline V gene data show CDR1 as MNHNS and CDR2 as SASEGT. The length of the CDR3 is 15 residues. The J segment lost 4 bases and the V segment lost 2 bases, leaving 4 bases of the junction unmatched. CDR3 sequence reads: CASSETRDSTGELFF. For the CDR3, the DNA is TGTGCCAGCAGTGAAACCCGGGACAGCACCGGGGAGCTGTTTTTT.

The sample holds one count of this clone. The rearrangement links TRBV14 to TRBJ1-2; D may be TRBD1 (5 bases). The CDR3 has 14 amino acids. Germline V gene sequence: CDR1 SGHDN, CDR2 FVKESK. V was cut by 4 bases and J by 2 bases, with 11 bases left in between. CDR3 coding DNA: TGTGCCAGCAGCCGCGGGACGGTAAACTATGGCTACACCTTC. Residues: CASSRGTVNYGYTF. Variable domain in full (rest from reference TRBV14 and TRBJ1-2): EAGVTQFPSHSVIEKGQTVTLRCDPISGHDNLYWYRRVMGKEIKFLLHFVKESKQDESGMPNNRFLAERTGGTYSTLKVQPAELEDSGVYFCASSRGTVNYGYTFGSGTRLTVV.